These T cell receptor beta chains were read from a single sample in a study of blood T cells in healthy people across ages. TCRdb redid the calling of the 5' RACE reads with MiXCR, one entry per CDR3 protein. The repertoire holds 1.5 million to 2 million distinct CDR3 sequences, with around 40% as singletons. The sequenced sample consisted of blood. All receptors derive from a human donor in good health. Each CDR3 is given without its conserved first and last residue. Fields, in order: J gene, V gene, CDR3 protein.

TRBJ2-5,TRBV5-5,ASSLVAGEGTQY
TRBJ2-1,TRBV9,ASSVGRSVQAEQF
TRBJ1-2,TRBV4-3,ASSLRTGAVNYGYT
TRBJ2-7,TRBV10-3,AISRGGSLVEQY
TRBJ1-5,TRBV6-6,ASSYKGSNQPQH
TRBJ1-6,TRBV7-6,ASSYTGGQNSPLH
TRBJ2-3,TRBV4-2,ASSQDITGGRSTDTQY
TRBJ2-7,TRBV20-1,SASPIQGAGGQY
TRBJ2-4,TRBV5-1,ASEAGTGQGEQY
TRBJ2-3,TRBV5-1,ASSPDPLGWGSTQY
TRBJ2-3,TRBV24-1,ATSAAGGTDTHY
TRBJ1-5,TRBV12-3/TRBV12-4,ASSLTGGEGQPQH
TRBJ2-6,TRBV29-1,SVEGGGGLSGANVLT
TRBJ2-5,TRBV6-4,ASSPTSRGETQY
TRBJ2-6,TRBV10-3,AISESGVSGANVLT
TRBJ1-1,TRBV12-3/TRBV12-4,ASSFGFRGNHTEAF
TRBJ1-2,TRBV7-2,ASSLAGGYSGPGRTYGYT
NA,TRBV27,ASSLIWDGTFDEQY
TRBJ2-3,TRBV7-2,ASRFTGYLSTDTQY
TRBJ2-7,TRBV5-1,ASSIGTTKPYEQY
TRBJ2-1,TRBV6-5,ASSYSQRGSREQF
TRBJ2-7,TRBV7-2,ASSSRMSSYEQY
TRBJ2-7,TRBV12-3/TRBV12-4,ASSPHLGTRARISYEQY
TRBJ1-1,TRBV7-2,ASSSTEGTEAF
TRBJ1-4,TRBV15,ATSRDWGRGEKLF
TRBJ2-5,TRBV2,ASRPYQETQY
TRBJ2-3,TRBV25-1,ASSDGSQY
TRBJ2-3,TRBV20-1,SATGTGDTDTQY
TRBJ2-7,TRBV28,ASTPRDGATHEQY
TRBJ1-1,TRBV7-6,ASSTHREAEAF
TRBJ2-1,TRBV24-1,ATSEISGGAHNEQF
TRBJ2-1,TRBV28,ASRVPLSGVNEQF
TRBJ2-6,TRBV5-1,ASSLARAISGANVLT
TRBJ1-2,TRBV7-2,ASSLDREPFYGYT
TRBJ1-1,TRBV29-1,SVEANSDLEAF